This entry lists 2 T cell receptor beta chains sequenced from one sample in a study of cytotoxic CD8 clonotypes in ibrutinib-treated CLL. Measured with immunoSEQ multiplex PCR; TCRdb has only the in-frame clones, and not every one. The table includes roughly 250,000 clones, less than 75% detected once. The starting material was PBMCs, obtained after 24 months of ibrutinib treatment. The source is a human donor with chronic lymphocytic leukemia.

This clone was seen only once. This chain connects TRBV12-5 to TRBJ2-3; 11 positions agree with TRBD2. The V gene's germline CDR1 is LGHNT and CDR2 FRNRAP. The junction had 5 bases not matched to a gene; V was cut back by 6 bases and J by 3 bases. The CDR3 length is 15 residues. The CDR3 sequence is CASGSGLAVTDTQYF. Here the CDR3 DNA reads TGTGCTAGTGGCTCGGGACTAGCGGTTACAGATACGCAGTATTTT.

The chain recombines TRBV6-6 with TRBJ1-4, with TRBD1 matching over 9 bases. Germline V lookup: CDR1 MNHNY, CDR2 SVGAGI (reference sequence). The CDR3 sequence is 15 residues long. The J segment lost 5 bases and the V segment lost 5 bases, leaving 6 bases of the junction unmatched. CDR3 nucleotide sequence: TGTGCCAGCAGTCAGCCGGACAGGGGAAATGAAAAACTGTTTTTT. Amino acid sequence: CASSQPDRGNEKLFF.